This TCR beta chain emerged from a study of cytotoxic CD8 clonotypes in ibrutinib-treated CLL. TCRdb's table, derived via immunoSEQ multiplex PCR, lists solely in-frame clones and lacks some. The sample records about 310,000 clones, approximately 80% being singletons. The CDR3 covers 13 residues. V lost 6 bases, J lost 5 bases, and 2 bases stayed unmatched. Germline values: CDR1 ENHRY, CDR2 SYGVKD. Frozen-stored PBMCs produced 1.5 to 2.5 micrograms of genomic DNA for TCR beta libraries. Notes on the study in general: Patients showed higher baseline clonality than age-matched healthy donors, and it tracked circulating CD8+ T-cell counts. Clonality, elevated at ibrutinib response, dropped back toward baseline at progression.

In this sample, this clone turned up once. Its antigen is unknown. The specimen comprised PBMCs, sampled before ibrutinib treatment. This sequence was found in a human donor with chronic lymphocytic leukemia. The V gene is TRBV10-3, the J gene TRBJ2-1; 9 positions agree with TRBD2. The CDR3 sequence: CAIRASGNNEQFF. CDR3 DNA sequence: TGTGCCATCAGGGCTAGCGGGAACAATGAGCAGTTCTTC.